Below, one T cell receptor beta chain is given with its context. Its antigen is unknown. CDR1 and CDR2 (germline): SGHDT, YYEEEE. CDR3 length equals 17 residues. J lost 7 bases, V lost 3 bases, and 15 bases had no gene match. This table comes from immunoSEQ multiplex PCR, and its TCRdb copy is limited to in-frame clones, with some not included. The sample lists about 85,000 clones, 88% occurring once. This sample is part of a study of identifying expanded T cells in peripheral blood. Findings and caveats of the study: Across healthy donors, higher total template counts meant significantly greater approximately two-week count variance. Approximately 1.1 clones differed between technical replicates, versus around 16 and 19 over time.

No infections or other immune events were documented during collection. This sequence joins TRBV5-6 and TRBJ1-4; 7 bases map to TRBD1. The clonotype was recovered from a person aged 18 to 70 in good health. What was sequenced was blood. The chain's CDR3 is CASSSSYSGTAAEKLFF. CDR3 bases: TGTGCCAGCAGCTCCTCCTATTCCGGGACAGCTGCTGAAAAACTGTTTTTT. Full variable domain (missing parts from reference TRBV5-6 and TRBJ1-4): DAGVTQSPTHLIKTRGQQVTLRCSPKSGHDTVSWYQQALGQGPQFIFQYYEEEERQRGNFPDRFSGHQFPNYSSELNVNALLLGDSALYLCASSSSYSGTAAEKLFFGSGTQLSVL.